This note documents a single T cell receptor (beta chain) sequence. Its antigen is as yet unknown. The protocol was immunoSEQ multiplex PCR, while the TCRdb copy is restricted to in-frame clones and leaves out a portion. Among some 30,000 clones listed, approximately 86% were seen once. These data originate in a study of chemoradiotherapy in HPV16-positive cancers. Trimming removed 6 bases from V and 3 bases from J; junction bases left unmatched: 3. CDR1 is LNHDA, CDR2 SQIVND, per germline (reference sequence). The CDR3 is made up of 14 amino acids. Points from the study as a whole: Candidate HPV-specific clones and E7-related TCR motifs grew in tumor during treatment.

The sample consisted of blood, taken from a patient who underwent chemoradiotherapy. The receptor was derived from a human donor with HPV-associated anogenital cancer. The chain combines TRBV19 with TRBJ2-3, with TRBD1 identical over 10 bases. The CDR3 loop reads CASSGTGETDTQYF. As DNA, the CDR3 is TGTGCCAGTAGCGGGACAGGGGAAACAGATACGCAGTATTTT.